The 27 T cell receptor beta chains below were found in one sample sequenced in a study of blood T cells in healthy people across ages. Alongside a J-beta primer mix, a sample-barcoded 5' primer served in a second PCR lasting roughly 7 to 11 cycles. MiXCR was run by TCRdb on the 5' RACE reads, yielding one entry per CDR3 protein. Seen here are about 1.4 million distinct CDR3 sequences, roughly 60% observed once, and the top ten hold over 5%. The sequencing sample was made of blood. These receptors originate from a man between 18 and 35 years old in good health.

This chain connects TRBV13 to TRBJ2-7; D uncertain. Trimming shortened V by 2 bases and J by 5 bases, and 10 bases separated the two germline ends. This CDR3 spans 13 amino acids. Per the germline V gene, CDR1 is PRHDT and CDR2 is FYEKMQ (reference sequence). The CDR3 region has the DNA TGTGCCAGCAGCTTATATGCTACTAACGAGCAGTACTTC. It codes for CASSLYATNEQYF.

This sequence joins TRBV12-3 or TRBV12-4 and TRBJ1-4, with 8 bases fitting TRBD1. This CDR3 is built from 16 residues. The junction had 10 bases not matched to a gene; V was cut back by 5 bases and J by 5 bases. The CDR3 region is CASSPRTGLGNEKLFF. The CDR3 nucleotides read TGTGCCAGCAGTCCGAGGACAGGGTTAGGGAATGAAAAACTGTTTTTT.

This rearrangement joins TRBV4-3 to TRBJ2-3; no reliable D call. CDR3 length: 13 amino acids. Germline CDR1 is LGHNA and CDR2 is YSLEER. Trimming stripped 0 bases from V and 6 bases from J, with 7 bases between. The CDR3 sequence: CASSQDRRDTQYF. CDR3 coding DNA: TGCGCCAGCAGCCAAGACCGACGGGATACGCAGTATTTT.

The chain links TRBV29-1 to TRBJ2-4, with 7 bases that match TRBD1. J lost 13 bases, V lost 4 bases, and 13 bases had no gene match. The CDR3 is made up of 13 amino acids. Germline values: CDR1 SQVTM, CDR2 ANQGSEA. The CDR3 loop reads CSVVKQGLEEQYF. The CDR3 coding sequence is TGCAGCGTTGTGAAACAGGGGCTCGAGGAGCAGTACTTC.

The chain carries TRBV4-1 and TRBJ2-7; 8 bases line up with TRBD2. The CDR3 sequence is 14 residues long. Trimming at V came to 5 bases and at J to 1 base, leaving 4 bases not matched to a gene. Per germline, CDR1 MGHRA and CDR2 YSYEKL. The CDR3 sequence is CASSRVAGSYEQYF. CDR3 DNA: TGCGCCAGCAGCAGGGTAGCGGGGTCCTACGAGCAGTACTTC.

In its sample, this clonotype was seen a few times. The V gene is TRBV3-1, the J gene TRBJ1-2, with a weak D call TRBD1 (5 bases). Germline CDR1 and CDR2: LGHDT and YNNKEL (reference sequence). This CDR3 comprises 14 residues. Trimming stripped 1 base from V and 6 bases from J, with 12 bases between. CDR3 nucleotides: TGTGCCAGCAGCCAAGCCCAGGGAAGCCATGGCTACACCTTC. This gives the protein CASSQAQGSHGYTF.

V is TRBV11-2 and J is TRBJ1-2; 8 bases are a match to TRBD1. The V and J ends lost 0 bases and 8 bases, in that order; junction bases with no gene match: 11. There are 16 residues in the CDR3. Germline CDR1 and CDR2: SGHAT and FQNNGV. The CDR3 region is CASSLDGGTGAVGYTF. The CDR3 nucleotides read TGTGCCAGCAGCTTAGATGGAGGGACAGGTGCTGTGGGCTACACCTTC.

The V gene is TRBV7-2, the J gene TRBJ2-1; 12 nucleotides match TRBD2. J lost 10 bases, V lost 6 bases, and 10 bases had no gene match. The CDR3 covers 15 residues. Germline assignment: CDR1 SGHTA and CDR2 FQGNSA. CDR3 nucleotide sequence: TGTGCCAGCAGGCCCCTAGCGGGGGGGGACTCGGAGCAGTTCTTC. Encoded protein: CASRPLAGGDSEQFF.

This chain links TRBV20-1 with TRBJ1-5; 7 nucleotides line up with TRBD1. Trimming cost V 8 bases and J 3 bases; bases outside gene matches: 7. The CDR3 totals 13 residues. Germline CDR1 and CDR2: DFQATT and SNEGSKA (reference sequence). The CDR3 protein is CSSGDSPNQPQHF. CDR3 DNA sequence: TGCAGTAGTGGGGACAGCCCCAATCAGCCCCAGCATTTT.

This clonotype came up many times. The chain joins TRBV10-2 to TRBJ2-1; 11 bases are shared with TRBD2. V lost 6 bases to trimming and J lost 12 bases; unmatched junction nucleotides: 7. There are 13 residues in the CDR3. Germline V gene lookup returns CDR1 WSHSY and CDR2 SAAADI. The CDR3 is CASRTSGIPGQFF. The CDR3 nucleotides read TGCGCCAGCAGGACTAGCGGGATCCCGGGGCAGTTCTTC.

The sample holds a few counts of this clonotype. A read error may produce the germline difference seen at one junction end. This CDR3 reads CAISEPGTSAYEQYF. The CDR3 DNA reads as TGTGCTATCAGTGAGCCGGGGACTAGCGCCTACGAGCAGTACTTC. The V call is TRBV10-3, the J call TRBJ2-7, with TRBD2 matching 10 bases. This CDR3 contains 15 residues. Germline V gives CDR1 ENHRY, CDR2 SYGVKD.

A few counts support this clonotype. V is TRBV3-1 and J is TRBJ2-1; possibly TRBD1 for D (5 bases). The CDR3 consists of 15 residues. Deletions cut 0 bases from V and 7 bases from J, with 13 bases between. Germline loops: CDR1 LGHDT, CDR2 YNNKEL (reference sequence). Here the CDR3 reads CASSQEGKGHNEQFF. Written as DNA, the CDR3 is TGTGCCAGCAGCCAAGAGGGGAAGGGGCATAATGAGCAGTTCTTC.

This rearrangement joins TRBV6-5 to TRBJ2-3; D is perhaps TRBD2 (6 bases). Deletions cut 6 bases from V and 4 bases from J, with 14 bases between. Germline CDR1 is MNHEY and CDR2 is SVGAGI. This CDR3 contains 14 residues. The CDR3 here is CASRRGYLSDTQYF. CDR3 DNA: TGTGCCAGCAGGCGGGGTTATTTGTCAGATACGCAGTATTTT.

This clonotype turned up a few times. The chain has TRBV3-1 and TRBJ1-2; perhaps TRBD1 as D (5 bases). Looked up from germline, CDR1 is LGHDT and CDR2 is YNNKEL (reference sequence). V was clipped by 1 base and J by 7 bases, with 16 bases between them. The CDR3 totals 15 residues. CDR3: CASSQGPADTGGYTF. CDR3 nucleotides: TGTGCCAGCAGCCAAGGTCCAGCGGACACCGGTGGCTACACCTTC.

V is TRBV20-1 and J is TRBJ1-2; tentatively, D is TRBD1 (6 bases). Trimming took off 5 bases at V and 2 bases at J, with 12 bases between the two ends. The CDR3 is 13 residues long. Germline CDR1 reads DFQATT; CDR2 reads SNEGSKA (reference sequence). The CDR3, as DNA: TGCAGTGCTGCGCTACAGGGAAACTATGGCTACACCTTC. Its protein is CSAALQGNYGYTF.

This rearrangement joins TRBV12-3 or TRBV12-4 to TRBJ2-4; TRBD2 matches at 10 bases. Near its end, the DNA agrees better with TRBJ2-7, so the J call may be wrong. CDR3 length: 18 residues. CDR3 loop: CASSLLAGIGWSSYEQYF. In DNA form, the CDR3 reads TGTGCCAGCAGTCTACTAGCGGGAATAGGTTGGAGCTCCTACGAGCAGTACTTC.

This clonotype was seen more than once but under ten times. The J gene is TRBJ1-1, the V gene TRBV7-9; D is unresolved. CDR1 and CDR2 from the germline V gene are SEHNR and FQNEAQ (reference sequence). The V gene lost 5 bases and the J gene lost 6 bases, with 16 bases spanning the gap. This CDR3 contains 14 residues. CDR3 sequence: CASSPPRGIAEAFF. CDR3 nucleotides: TGTGCCAGCAGCCCCCCTCGGGGAATAGCTGAAGCTTTCTTT.

A remark on this clonotype: The junction differs from germline at one of its ends, possibly a read error. The chain employs TRBV27 and TRBJ2-1; D gene ambiguous. CDR1 is MNHEY and CDR2 is SMNVEV in the germline V gene (reference sequence). The CDR3 is made up of 14 amino acids. The chain's CDR3 is CASSLYGSYNEQFF. CDR3 bases: TGTGCCAGCAGCTTATACGGCTCCTACAATGAGCAGTTCTTC.

The table lists this clonotype with a count of one. Sequence at one end of the junction differs from germline and may be a read error. V and J are TRBV6-5 and TRBJ2-4; a weak D match, TRBD1 (6 bases). There are 18 residues in the CDR3. In germline, CDR1 is MNHEY, CDR2 SVGAGI. CDR3 DNA sequence: TGTGCCTGCAGTTACTATCCCCCAGGGGAGAGAGCCAAAAACATTCAGTACTTC. Translation: CACSYYPPGERAKNIQYF.

A few counts support this clonotype. CDR3 nucleotide sequence: TGCAGTGCTAGTCTAGCGGGGGAGACCCAGTACTTC. This encodes CSASLAGETQYF. This sequence joins TRBV20-1 and TRBJ2-5; 9 bases are a match to TRBD2. Germline CDR1 DFQATT, CDR2 SNEGSKA (reference sequence). CDR3 length: 12 residues. Trimming removed 3 bases from V and 5 bases from J; junction bases left unmatched: 1.

The V gene is TRBV2, the J gene TRBJ2-1; TRBD2 agrees at 8 bases. After removal of 6 bases from V and 13 bases from J, the junction contained 17 bases not matched to a gene. This CDR3 contains 15 residues. The germline gives CDR1 SNHLY, CDR2 FYNNEI. CDR3 DNA sequence: TGTGCCAGCAGCTATAGCGGGACCGAACGAGAGACCCAGTTCTTC. It specifies CASSYSGTERETQFF.

This sequence joins TRBV12-3 or TRBV12-4 and TRBJ2-1; 12 positions match TRBD1. V lost 3 bases, J lost 9 bases, and 9 bases stayed unmatched. The CDR3 runs 16 residues. The DNA for the CDR3 is TGTGCCAGCAGTTTTTGGGGACAGGGGGCGGAGGGTGAGCAGTTCTTC. It specifies CASSFWGQGAEGEQFF.

The CDR3 DNA follows: TGTGCCAGCAGTTCCGGCCCCCACAGGGTAACTGAAGCTTTCTTT. Its translation is CASSSGPHRVTEAFF. V is TRBV6-5 and J is TRBJ1-1, with a weak D call TRBD1 (6 bases). V lost 4 bases, J lost 5 bases, and 17 bases lay in between. This CDR3 is built from 15 residues. Germline V gene data show CDR1 as MNHEY and CDR2 as SVGAGI.

This chain links TRBV27 with TRBJ1-2; TRBD1 might be the D (6 bases). This CDR3 comprises 15 residues. V was cut by 5 bases and J by 5 bases, with 18 bases left in between. Germline assignment: CDR1 MNHEY and CDR2 SMNVEV (reference sequence). DNA of the CDR3: TGTGCCAGCAGTCCGTTAACAGGGTTCCCATATGGCTACACCTTC. Translated, it gives CASSPLTGFPYGYTF.

This clonotype has a handful of counts. The chain uses TRBV6-2 or TRBV6-3 and TRBJ2-3; D is uncertain. V lost 1 base and J lost 4, with 12 bases in between. From germline, CDR1 is MNHEY and CDR2 SVGEGT. This CDR3 has 15 amino acids. CDR3: CASSYYRPGADTQYF. In DNA form, the CDR3 reads TGTGCCAGCAGTTACTATCGCCCCGGTGCAGATACGCAGTATTTT.

The chain combines TRBV4-1 with TRBJ1-5; D gene uncertain. The length of the CDR3 is 15 residues. Germline V CDR1 and CDR2: MGHRA, YSYEKL. Trimming removed 4 bases at V and 0 bases at J, with 10 bases between. The DNA for the CDR3 is TGCGCCAGCAGCCCTTATCGAGATAGCAATCAGCCCCAGCATTTT. Its protein product is CASSPYRDSNQPQHF.

This chain connects TRBV4-1 to TRBJ2-5, with a weak D call TRBD2 (6 bases). Deletions cut 3 bases from V and 6 bases from J, with 23 bases between. The germline CDR1 and CDR2 sequences are MGHRA and YSYEKL. CDR3 size: 17 residues. The CDR3 is CASSHRSTEAGMQTQYF. Written as DNA, the CDR3 is TGCGCCAGCAGCCATCGTTCGACGGAGGCGGGGATGCAGACCCAGTACTTC.